Listed here are 22 T cell receptor beta chains from one sample, sequenced in a study of T cell responses to AZD1222 COVID-19 vaccine. Measured with immunoSEQ multiplex PCR; TCRdb has only the in-frame clones, and not every one. The sample shows 100,000 to 150,000 clones, more than 85% of them seen only once. Here the sequenced sample was peripheral blood, taken 28 days after the second AZD1222 dose. All receptors come from an adult who received the AZD1222 COVID-19 vaccine.

The chain couples TRBV10-2 to TRBJ1-1; 9 nucleotides align to TRBD1. The germline gives CDR1 WSHSY, CDR2 SAAADI. The CDR3 runs to 12 residues. Trimming at V came to 6 bases and at J to 10 bases, leaving 6 bases not matched to a gene. CDR3 in DNA: TGCGCCAGCAGCTCCGGGACAGGGTCAGCTTTCTTT. It encodes CASSSGTGSAFF.

The CDR3 region is CASSLWVDYSGNTIYF. CDR3 DNA: TGTGCCAGCAGCTTATGGGTAGACTACTCTGGAAACACCATATATTTT. The chain carries TRBV7-8 and TRBJ1-3, with D unclear. Germline V lookup: CDR1 SGHVS, CDR2 FQNEAQ. CDR3 length: 16 amino acids. V lost 2 bases, J lost 0 bases, and 11 bases lay in between.

The chain combines TRBV24-1 with TRBJ1-1; a weak D match, TRBD1 (6 bases). The V gene's germline CDR1 is KGHDR and CDR2 SFDVKD. Trimming pared 2 bases from V and 1 base from J, leaving 10 bases between. The CDR3 loop spans 15 amino acids. CDR3 in amino acids: CATSDSRTANTEAFF. Here the CDR3 DNA reads TGTGCCACCAGTGATTCTCGGACAGCGAACACTGAAGCTTTCTTT.

The genes are TRBV27 and TRBJ1-4, with 10 bases fitting TRBD1. Germline lookup yields CDR1 MNHEY and CDR2 SMNVEV (reference sequence). V lost 0 bases, J lost 8 bases, and 6 bases stayed unmatched. This CDR3 comprises 16 residues. The CDR3 bases are TGTGCCAGCAGTTTATCGGGACAGGGGTTTCGGGAAAAACTGTTTTTT. This gives the protein CASSLSGQGFREKLFF.

V gene TRBV6-1 combines with J gene TRBJ1-5, with D maybe TRBD1 (5 bases). The CDR3 extends over 15 amino acids. The germline V and J ends were trimmed by 0 bases and 5 bases, with 11 bases remaining between them. Germline V gives CDR1 MNHNS, CDR2 SASEGT. CDR3 region: CASSEAMGEDQPQHF. CDR3 coding DNA: TGTGCCAGCAGTGAAGCGATGGGGGAGGATCAGCCCCAGCATTTT.

The chain uses TRBV4-1 and TRBJ2-4, with 7 bases aligning to TRBD2. J gave up 9 bases and V 3 bases, and 8 bases lay outside the gene matches. The CDR3 sequence is 14 residues long. Per the germline V gene, CDR1 is MGHRA and CDR2 is YSYEKL. In DNA, the CDR3 is TGCGCCAGCAGCCAGATGGGGACTATTAGCATTCAGTACTTC. It yields the protein CASSQMGTISIQYF.

V gene TRBV5-8 combines with J gene TRBJ1-2; TRBD1 is a possible D gene (5 bases). Trimming stripped 0 bases from V and 2 bases from J, with 5 bases between. The CDR3 consists of 13 residues. The germline gives CDR1 SGHTS, CDR2 YDEGEE. DNA for the CDR3: TGTGCCAGCAGCTTGGGGGGGAACTATGGCTACACCTTC. Its protein product is CASSLGGNYGYTF.

J is TRBJ1-5 and V is TRBV2; D is possibly TRBD1 (5 bases). The CDR3 totals 15 residues. With 4 bases removed from V and 6 bases from J, the gap between germline ends came to 16 bases. Germline CDR1 is SNHLY and CDR2 is FYNNEI. The CDR3 loop reads CASSVDRGRAQPQHF. The CDR3 nucleotides read TGTGCCAGCAGTGTTGATAGGGGAAGAGCTCAGCCCCAGCATTTT.

The chain links TRBV4-1 to TRBJ2-1, with D perhaps matching TRBD1 (7 bases). Deletions cut 4 bases from V and 9 bases from J, with 22 bases between. Looked up from germline, CDR1 is MGHRA and CDR2 is YSYEKL. The CDR3 consists of 16 residues. The CDR3 region has the DNA TGCGCCAGCAGCCGAGAGCCCGGGACAGCCGGGGGTGAGCAGTTCTTC. Its translation is CASSREPGTAGGEQFF.

V is TRBV10-1 and J is TRBJ1-1, with 9 bases fitting TRBD1. The CDR3 is 16 amino acids. From germline, CDR1 is WNHNN and CDR2 SYGVQD (reference sequence). After removal of 3 bases from V and 3 bases from J, the junction contained 8 bases not matched to a gene. Here the CDR3 reads CASSDEQGARDTEAFF. CDR3 nucleotides: TGCGCCAGCAGTGACGAACAGGGGGCTAGGGACACTGAAGCTTTCTTT.

The CDR3 coding sequence is TGTGCCAGCGGCAAAAGCGGAGGCACTGGACCTTCCTACGAGCAGTACGTC. The encoded protein is CASGKSGGTGPSYEQYV. V usage is TRBV12-1 and J usage is TRBJ2-7; TRBD2 reflects the table's D call only, with no check against the DNA. TRBV12-1 is assigned pseudogene status. This CDR3 region has 17 residues.

The chain is built from TRBV5-4 and TRBJ2-5; 8 bases line up with TRBD2. Germline V gene lookup returns CDR1 SGHNT and CDR2 YYREEE (reference sequence). The CDR3 runs 15 residues. Trimming cost V 0 bases and J 2 bases; bases outside gene matches: 3. The CDR3 bases are TGTGCCAGCAGCTTGGAGGCTAGCGGGCAAGAGACCCAGTACTTC. Protein: CASSLEASGQETQYF.

The genes are TRBV10-3 and TRBJ1-1; 7 positions match TRBD1. Germline V gene lookup returns CDR1 ENHRY and CDR2 SYGVKD. The CDR3 totals 15 residues. V shed 6 bases, J shed 1 base, and the junction held 8 bases outside the gene matches. CDR3 amino acids: CAISIRQGENTEAFF. In DNA form, the CDR3 reads TGTGCCATCAGCATAAGACAGGGCGAGAACACTGAAGCTTTCTTT.

This rearrangement joins TRBV19 to TRBJ1-2, with TRBD1 matching over 8 bases. Trimming removed 5 bases from V and 0 bases from J; junction bases left unmatched: 2. Looked up from germline, CDR1 is LNHDA and CDR2 is SQIVND (reference sequence). There are 14 residues in the CDR3. The DNA of the CDR3 is TGTGCCAGTAGTGTGACAGGGGCTAACTATGGCTACACCTTC. Translation: CASSVTGANYGYTF.

The CDR3 loop is CASSRNSQEKFF. The CDR3 DNA follows: TGTGCCAGCAGTCGCAACTCCCAGGAGAAGTTCTTC. The chain uses TRBV28 and TRBJ2-1; D unclear. Trimming took 5 bases from V and 14 from J, leaving 16 bases between them. The V gene's germline CDR1 is MDHEN and CDR2 SYDVKM. The CDR3 extends over 12 amino acids.

The J gene is TRBJ2-7, the V gene TRBV5-6, with a possible D match to TRBD2 (5 bases). With 2 bases removed from V and 3 bases from J, the gap between germline ends came to 15 bases. The length of the CDR3 is 15 residues. In germline, CDR1 is SGHDT, CDR2 YYEEEE. CDR3 nucleotides: TGTGCCAGCAGCTTACGGGGAAATGCGTTCTACGAGCAGTACGTC. This encodes CASSLRGNAFYEQYV.

The rearrangement links TRBV2 to TRBJ1-1; no firm D call. Germline V CDR1 and CDR2: SNHLY, FYNNEI. Trimming took 4 bases from V and 4 from J, leaving 13 bases between them. The CDR3 is made up of 14 amino acids. This chain's CDR3 is CASSAAMAGTEAFF. The DNA of the CDR3 is TGTGCCAGCAGTGCCGCGATGGCGGGCACTGAAGCTTTCTTT.

The V call is TRBV7-8, the J call TRBJ1-2; no definite D call. Trimming shortened V by 5 bases and J by 0 bases, and 13 bases separated the two germline ends. This CDR3 comprises 15 residues. CDR1 SGHVS and CDR2 FQNEAQ come from the germline V gene. CDR3 in DNA: TGTGCCAGCAGCCGAGCTATCGATTCTAACTATGGCTACACCTTC. Encoded protein: CASSRAIDSNYGYTF.

The V and J genes are TRBV7-3 and TRBJ2-1, with 11 bases that match TRBD2. CDR1 and CDR2 from the germline V gene are SGHTA and FQGTGA. J lost 7 bases, V lost 5 bases, and 4 bases had no gene match. The CDR3 runs 14 residues. This chain's CDR3 is CASSTGTSGNEQFF. DNA of the CDR3: TGTGCCAGCAGCACCGGGACTAGCGGAAATGAGCAGTTCTTC.

This chain joins TRBV5-4 and TRBJ2-5; the D gene is possibly TRBD2 (5 bases). V lost 4 bases, J lost 2 bases, and 15 bases lay in between. The CDR3 length is 15 residues. Germline CDR1 SGHNT, CDR2 YYREEE (reference sequence). The DNA for the CDR3 is TGTGCCAGCAGCATTCTTCTAGCAGTACAAGAGACCCAGTACTTC. Its translation: CASSILLAVQETQYF.

The J gene is TRBJ2-1, the V gene TRBV5-5, with no clear D. This CDR3 is built from 16 residues. Germline CDR1 SGHKS, CDR2 YYEKEE (reference sequence). Trimming cost V 1 base and J 6 bases, with 17 bases left between them. The CDR3 sequence: CASSLSLSLGRNEQFF. DNA of the CDR3: TGTGCCAGCAGCTTGAGCTTAAGCCTAGGGCGCAATGAGCAGTTCTTC.

The chain joins TRBV7-9 to TRBJ1-2; perhaps TRBD1 as D (6 bases). V lost 1 base and J lost 2, with 8 bases in between. The CDR3 totals 14 residues. The germline CDR1 and CDR2 sequences are SEHNR and FQNEAQ (reference sequence). CDR3 region: CASSLGQANYGYTF. The DNA of the CDR3 is TGTGCCAGCAGCTTAGGACAGGCAAACTATGGCTACACCTTC.